Presented here are 6 T cell receptor beta chains from one specimen sequenced in a study of T cell responses to AZD1222 COVID-19 vaccine. Profiled with immunoSEQ multiplex PCR; TCRdb holds only in-frame clones, not every one. The sample contains about 150,000 clones, roughly nine tenths of which appear only once. Sequencing used peripheral blood, obtained on day 0 of AZD1222 vaccination. These receptors all stem from an adult in good health.

This chain uses TRBV11-2 with TRBJ2-1; 8 bases align to TRBD2. The CDR3 runs 15 residues. Looked up from germline, CDR1 is SGHAT and CDR2 is FQNNGV. Germline trimming cut 2 bases from V and 6 bases from J; bases unmatched to any gene: 6. The CDR3 loop is CASSLSAGVGNEQFF. Here the CDR3 DNA reads TGTGCCAGCAGCTTATCAGCGGGAGTGGGCAATGAGCAGTTCTTC.

V usage is TRBV19 and J usage is TRBJ2-7; no firm D call. V lost 5 bases to trimming and J lost 5 bases, with 19 bases between them. The CDR3 is 15 residues long. Germline V gene data show CDR1 as LNHDA and CDR2 as SQIVND (reference sequence). The CDR3 sequence: CASSGERAMKNEQYF. CDR3 DNA: TGTGCCAGTAGTGGAGAACGGGCAATGAAAAACGAGCAGTACTTC.

The sample holds one count of this clone. The V call is TRBV6-5, the J call TRBJ1-1; 9 nucleotides align to TRBD1. From germline, CDR1 is MNHEY and CDR2 SVGAGI. The CDR3 contains 14 residues. Unmatched junction bases numbered 6, after V lost 6 bases and J lost 4 bases. This CDR3 reads CASRTGGLGTEAFF. In nucleotides, the CDR3 is TGTGCCAGCAGGACAGGGGGTCTAGGCACTGAAGCTTTCTTT.

The chain couples TRBV27 to TRBJ1-5; no clear D gene. V was trimmed by 6 bases and J by 2 bases, leaving 11 bases between them. This CDR3 has 14 residues. Germline-derived CDR1 and CDR2 are MNHEY and SMNVEV (reference sequence). The CDR3 nucleotides read TGTGCCAGCAGCCCAAGGGCGGGCAATCAGCCCCAGCATTTT. Translated, it gives CASSPRAGNQPQHF.

J is TRBJ2-7 and V is TRBV29-1; TRBD1 matches 10 bases. The germline CDR1 and CDR2 sequences are SQVTM and ANQGSEA. This CDR3 region has 13 residues. V was pared by 3 bases and J by 3 bases, with 2 bases of the junction left unmatched. CDR3 loop: CSVDRTGGYEQYF. The CDR3 coding sequence is TGCAGCGTTGATCGGACAGGGGGCTACGAGCAGTACTTC.

The chain is built from TRBV14 and TRBJ2-5; the D is unclear. The CDR3 sequence is 15 residues long. V was shortened by 0 bases and J by 5 bases, with 13 bases between the two germline ends. Germline V gives CDR1 SGHDN, CDR2 FVKESK. CDR3 residues: CASSQEPWVGETQYF. The CDR3 nucleotides read TGTGCCAGCAGCCAAGAGCCGTGGGTGGGGGAGACCCAGTACTTC.